This T cell receptor beta chain stems from a study of blood T cell repertoires in COVID-19. Study as a whole: Acute and convalescent COVID-19 samples came from the United States, Italy and Spain. From T cells, B-cell-depleted T cells, or PBMCs came the material, which was cDNA or gDNA.

Authors' data handling: Using reference gene primer amplification, nucleated cell counts were estimated. Repertoires were generated with immunoSEQ multiplex PCR, while TCRdb's copy carries only in-frame clones and drops some. That table is the source of V, J and clone size, and D and trimming were worked out from the DNA. This sample has around 140,000 clones, with roughly 80% found just once. The germline V gene has CDR1 LNHDA and CDR2 SQIVND (reference sequence). Trimming took off 3 bases at V and 8 bases at J, with 16 bases between the two ends. The CDR3 has 14 amino acids. The V gene is TRBV19, the J gene TRBJ1-1, with D tentatively TRBD1 (5 bases). This TCR derives from a woman in her 50s with active or convalescent COVID-19. The sequenced material came from peripheral blood. The CDR3 here is CASSIEGHLNEAFF. Here the CDR3 DNA reads TGTGCCAGTAGTATCGAAGGACATTTAAACGAAGCTTTCTTT.